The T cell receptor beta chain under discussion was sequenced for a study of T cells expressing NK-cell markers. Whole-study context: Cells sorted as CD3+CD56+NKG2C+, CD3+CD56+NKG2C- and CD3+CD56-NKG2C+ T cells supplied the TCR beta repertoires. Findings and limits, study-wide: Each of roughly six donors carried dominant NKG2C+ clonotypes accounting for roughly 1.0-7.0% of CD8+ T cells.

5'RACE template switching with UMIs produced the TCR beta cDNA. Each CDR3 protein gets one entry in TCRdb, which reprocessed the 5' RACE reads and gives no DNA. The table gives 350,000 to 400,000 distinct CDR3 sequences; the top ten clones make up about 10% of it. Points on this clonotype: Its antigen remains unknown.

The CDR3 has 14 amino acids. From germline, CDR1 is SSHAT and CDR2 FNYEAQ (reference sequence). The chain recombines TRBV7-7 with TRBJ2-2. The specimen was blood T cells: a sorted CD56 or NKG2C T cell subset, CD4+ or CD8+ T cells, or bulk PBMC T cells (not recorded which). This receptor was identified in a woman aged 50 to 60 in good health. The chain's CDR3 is CASSPQATTGELFF.